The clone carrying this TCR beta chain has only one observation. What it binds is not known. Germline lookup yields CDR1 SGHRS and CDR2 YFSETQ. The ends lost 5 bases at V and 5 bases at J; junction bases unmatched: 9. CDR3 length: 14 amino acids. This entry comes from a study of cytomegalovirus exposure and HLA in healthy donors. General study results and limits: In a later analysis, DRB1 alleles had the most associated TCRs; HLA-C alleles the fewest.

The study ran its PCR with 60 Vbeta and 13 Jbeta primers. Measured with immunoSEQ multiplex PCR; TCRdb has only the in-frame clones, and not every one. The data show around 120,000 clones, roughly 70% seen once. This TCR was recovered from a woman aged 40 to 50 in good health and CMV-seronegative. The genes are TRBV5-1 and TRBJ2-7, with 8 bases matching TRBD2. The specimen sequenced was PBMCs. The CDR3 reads CASSFGGASHEQYF. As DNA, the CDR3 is TGCGCCAGCAGTTTCGGGGGGGCATCCCACGAGCAGTACTTC.